This TCR beta chain appears in the sequencing data of a study of cytomegalovirus exposure and HLA in healthy donors. About this clone itself: Its antigen is currently unknown.

PCR primers comprised 60 Vbeta and 13 Jbeta primers. Sequencing was performed with immunoSEQ multiplex PCR; in TCRdb, only in-frame clones are kept and a portion is missing. The repertoire has 85,000 to 100,000 clones, approximately 63% of them found once; the top ten carry 6% to 6.5%. This CDR3 has 14 amino acids. From germline, CDR1 is LNHNV and CDR2 YYDKDF (reference sequence). J lost 9 bases, V lost 3 bases, and 4 bases had no gene match. Study outcomes and limitations: According to a later analysis, most TCR beta chains associated with CMV appeared HLA-restricted.

The V gene is TRBV15, the J gene TRBJ1-6; TRBD1 aligns across 8 bases. Sequencing input: PBMCs. This clonotype was sampled from a woman between 25 and 40 years old in good health and CMV-seronegative. CDR3 in amino acids: CATSRTGEGSPLHF. CDR3 DNA: TGTGCCACCAGCAGGACAGGGGAAGGTTCACCCCTCCACTTT.